The 17 T cell receptor beta chains reported below all come from one sample, sequenced in a study of identical twins. TCRdb independently ran MiXCR on the 5' RACE reads; one entry per CDR3 protein. This sample has roughly 260,000 distinct CDR3 sequences, with approximately 7.8% found just once. These data were likewise used in another study, on yellow fever vaccine responses in identical twins.

Sequencing was carried out using CD8+ T cells sorted from blood. The receptors here all came from a woman aged 18-29 years in good health.

This sequence joins TRBV4-1 and TRBJ1-6; D gene uncertain. The CDR3 consists of 13 residues. V gave up 3 bases and J gave up 7 bases, with 7 bases separating them. Germline V gene sequence: CDR1 MGHRA, CDR2 YSYEKL. CDR3 in amino acids: CASSQTFNSPLHF. The CDR3 nucleotides are TGCGCCAGCAGCCAGACCTTCAATTCACCCCTCCACTTT.

This clonotype was found many times. The CDR3 sequence: CSVERSGGFNEQFF. CDR3 sequence (DNA): TGCAGCGTTGAACGTAGCGGGGGGTTCAATGAGCAGTTCTTC. This chain uses TRBV29-1 with TRBJ2-1, with TRBD2 identical over 10 bases. The germline V gene has CDR1 SQVTM and CDR2 ANQGSEA. The V gene end was trimmed by 2 bases and the J gene end by 6 bases; junction bases not matched to a gene: 4. CDR3 length: 14 amino acids.

The chain couples TRBV20-1 to TRBJ2-7, with D perhaps TRBD1 or TRBD2 (6 bases each). Trimming removed 7 bases at V and 3 bases at J, with 19 bases between. Germline V gene sequence: CDR1 DFQATT, CDR2 SNEGSKA (reference sequence). The CDR3 has 14 amino acids. The CDR3 DNA is TGCAGTGGGACGAGGGGGGTACTTAACTACGAGCAGTACGTC. It encodes CSGTRGVLNYEQYV.

The chain uses TRBV12-3 or TRBV12-4 and TRBJ1-2; D perhaps matches TRBD1 (5 bases). Trimming left V 8 bases short and J 5 bases short, with 18 bases between. The CDR3 has 14 residues. The DNA for the CDR3 is TGTGCCAGCGGCGAGGGGACCGACCTTTATGGCTACACCTTC. It encodes CASGEGTDLYGYTF.

The chain employs TRBV12-3 or TRBV12-4 and TRBJ1-1; 9 nucleotides line up with TRBD1. The CDR3 has 15 residues. Trimming took 5 bases from V and 3 from J; bases not matched to a gene: 7. The CDR3 DNA reads TGTGCCAGCAGTACTACAGGGGGCGATTACACTGAAGCTTTCTTT. Amino acids: CASSTTGGDYTEAFF.

This clonotype was found a few times. The rearrangement joins TRBV2 to TRBJ2-7; D is ambiguous. The V end lost 4 bases, the J end lost 2 bases, and 9 bases lay between the germline ends. The germline V gene encodes CDR1 SNHLY and CDR2 FYNNEI. The CDR3 sequence is 13 residues long. CDR3 protein: CASSGATPYEQYV. The CDR3 DNA follows: TGTGCCAGCAGTGGGGCCACTCCCTACGAGCAGTACGTC.

This clonotype occurred many times. CDR3 nucleotide sequence: TGTGCCAGCAGCCAACTCTGGGTAGCGGGAGGAGCAGATACGCAGTATTTT. Amino acids: CASSQLWVAGGADTQYF. The chain has TRBV14 and TRBJ2-3, with 10 bases fitting TRBD2. This CDR3 has 17 residues. V lost 2 bases to trimming and J lost 4 bases; unmatched junction nucleotides: 9. Germline CDR1 and CDR2: SGHDN and FVKESK.

This clonotype was counted only a few times. This sequence joins TRBV4-1 and TRBJ1-2, with D perhaps TRBD1 (5 bases). V shed 0 bases and J shed 2 bases, with 7 bases lying between them. The germline CDR1 and CDR2 sequences are MGHRA and YSYEKL. This CDR3 region has 14 residues. The CDR3 DNA reads as TGCGCCAGCAGCCAAGATCCAGGGAACTATGGCTACACCTTC. Protein product: CASSQDPGNYGYTF.

CDR3 sequence: CASRSYGRGLAEFTLQETQYF. In DNA, the CDR3 is TGTGCCAGCAGAAGTTATGGGAGGGGACTAGCGGAGTTTACCCTGCAGGAGACCCAGTACTTC. This chain connects TRBV28 to TRBJ2-5; 11 bases are a match to TRBD2. Germline V gene sequence: CDR1 MDHEN, CDR2 SYDVKM. V lost 6 bases and J lost 5; bases outside the gene matches: 26. This CDR3 is 21 amino acids long.

This clonotype has at least ten counts. The chain combines TRBV10-2 with TRBJ1-5; 9 bases are a match to TRBD1. The CDR3 totals 16 residues. Trimming at V came to 8 bases and at J to 7 bases, leaving 15 bases not matched to a gene. The germline V gene has CDR1 WSHSY and CDR2 SAAADI. The CDR3 spells CASSGLTGTGLQPQHF. CDR3 DNA sequence: TGCGCCAGCTCTGGCCTTACCGGGACAGGGTTACAGCCCCAGCATTTT.

This clonotype was counted only a few times. V and J are TRBV28 and TRBJ1-2; D is undetermined. Germline CDR1 is MDHEN and CDR2 is SYDVKM. This CDR3 comprises 15 residues. V was clipped by 3 bases and J by 7 bases, with 18 bases between them. CDR3: CASSFSSPTAFGYTF. CDR3 nucleotide sequence: TGTGCCAGCAGTTTTAGCTCCCCGACGGCCTTTGGCTACACCTTC.

The V gene is TRBV9, the J gene TRBJ2-5; tentative D call: TRBD2 (5 bases). CDR3 length: 14 residues. Trimming took 0 bases from V and 5 from J, leaving 11 bases between them. From germline, CDR1 is SGDLS and CDR2 YYNGEE. DNA for the CDR3: TGTGCCAGCAGCGTAGAAGGACTGTGGGAGACCCAGTACTTC. Amino acid sequence: CASSVEGLWETQYF. Full variable domain (outside the CDR3, taken from reference TRBV9 and TRBJ2-5): DSGVTQTPKHLITATGQRVTLRCSPRSGDLSVYWYQQSLDQGLQFLIQYYNGEERAKGNILERFSAQQFPDLHSELNLSSLELGDSALYFCASSVEGLWETQYFGPGTRLLVL.

The chain is built from TRBV4-2 and TRBJ2-2, with D hard to call. Trimming stripped 0 bases from V and 4 bases from J, with 9 bases between. This CDR3 is built from 15 residues. Germline loops: CDR1 LGHNA, CDR2 YNFKEQ. The CDR3 sequence is CASSQEWRFTGELFF. The CDR3 region has the DNA TGTGCCAGCAGCCAAGAATGGAGATTCACCGGGGAGCTGTTTTTT.

The genes are TRBV21-1 and TRBJ2-7; the D segment call TRBD1 is taken from the table without a DNA check. TRBV21-1 is classified as a pseudogene. The CDR3 has 13 amino acids. The CDR3 DNA reads as TGTGCCAGCAGCAAAGCCCGGGGCCAAGCACAGTACGTC. This sequence encodes CASSKARGQAQYV.

The chain uses TRBV2 and TRBJ2-3; 7 nucleotides agree with TRBD1. The CDR3 runs to 15 residues. V was pared by 4 bases and J by 0 bases, with 4 bases of the junction left unmatched. In germline, CDR1 is SNHLY, CDR2 FYNNEI. CDR3 sequence: CASSGEGASTDTQYF. Written as DNA, the CDR3 is TGTGCCAGCAGTGGAGAGGGGGCTAGCACAGATACGCAGTATTTT.

V usage is TRBV4-1 and J usage is TRBJ2-3; TRBD2 agrees at 9 bases. Looked up from germline, CDR1 is MGHRA and CDR2 is YSYEKL. Trimming took 0 bases from V and 3 from J; bases not matched to a gene: 10. The CDR3 consists of 18 residues. The DNA of the CDR3 is TGCGCCAGCAGCCAAGATACGGCGGGGGGGTCGGTTACAGATACGCAGTATTTT. It specifies CASSQDTAGGSVTDTQYF.

There are a few counts of this clonotype. V and J are TRBV20-1 and TRBJ2-2; 14 nucleotides align to TRBD2. Per the germline V gene, CDR1 is DFQATT and CDR2 is SNEGSKA (reference sequence). This CDR3 has 16 residues. V shed 2 bases, J shed 6 bases, and the junction held 5 bases outside the gene matches. The CDR3 region is CSARLGTSGSSGELFF. Here the CDR3 DNA reads TGCAGTGCTAGACTGGGGACTAGCGGGAGTTCCGGGGAGCTGTTTTTT.